One T cell receptor (beta chain) is described in this entry. No cognate antigen has been identified for it. No much larger clone exists at a distance of one base, and base qualities are not known. The data were taken from a study of blood T cell repertoires in COVID-19 (dated by TCRdb to the early 2020s). Turning to the overall study: Collaborator samples came from the United States, Italy and Spain and covered acute and convalescent phases of COVID-19. The repertoires were released in a freely available public database meant as a resource for research on the immune response to SARS-CoV-2. Nearly every sample came with metadata listing a de-identified subject ID, COVID-19 status, age in years and sex. Where HLA class I and class II types were available, the types were taken from metadata supplied by the sample provider, not from assay-based typing. Deeply sampled blood TCRbeta repertoires from subjects exposed to, actively infected with, or recovered from COVID-19 were included in the dataset. The prospective study material was composed of cDNA or gDNA derived from T cells, B-cell-depleted T cells, or PBMCs. Samples came from the ongoing ImmuneRACE study (first 160 participants) plus 1,254 subjects from 6 global collaborators. Broader findings and caveats from the paper: The amount of clinical and demographic metadata varied by source and participant and was provided uncurated.

TCRbeta CDR3 regions were amplified from genomic DNA by means of the immunoSEQ Assay, a bias-controlled multiplex PCR. Per the original workflow: Within the assay, amplification of reference gene primers was used to estimate how many nucleated cells each sample contained. Sequence reads were collapsed and filtered to measure the absolute abundance of every unique TCRbeta CDR3 rearrangement. For each sample, productive Simpson clonality was calculated as the square root of Simpson's diversity index over productive rearrangements. TCRdb's version of the immuneACCESS table is confined to in-frame rearrangements and falls short of the full clone set. An unresolved V gene accounts for under half of the shortfall where checked; the remainder is of unknown origin. V, J and clone size derive from that table, while D and trimming were established from the DNA sequence. Present in this sample are approximately 460,000 clones, about 91% of which were seen just once. The ten largest clones take up roughly 0.92% of the sample.

One collaborating source in Seattle enrolled patients during active infection and followed them longitudinally through the course of disease. Collaborating institutions collected whole blood in K2EDTA tubes following their own protocols. For TCRbeta analysis, collaborator samples were shipped as frozen whole blood, as isolated PBMCs, or as DNA extracted from either sample type. Measured from the cysteine to the phenylalanine, the CDR3 is 11 residues long. Only the CDR3 part of the read is kept: 33 bases, read in frame from the first base. Trimming costs V 7 bases and J 4 bases, and their ends lie 8 bases apart. CDR1 and CDR2 are drawn from the germline V gene: SQVTM, ANQGSEA.

The sequenced material came from peripheral blood. The chain joins TRBV29-1 to TRBJ2-1; the D region possibly corresponds to TRBD1 (5 bases align). The clonotype comes from a man in his late teens or twenties with COVID-19, enrolled during active disease. CDR3 region: CSGSGYNEQFF. The DNA reads TGCAGCGGTTCAGGGTACAATGAGCAGTTCTTC.